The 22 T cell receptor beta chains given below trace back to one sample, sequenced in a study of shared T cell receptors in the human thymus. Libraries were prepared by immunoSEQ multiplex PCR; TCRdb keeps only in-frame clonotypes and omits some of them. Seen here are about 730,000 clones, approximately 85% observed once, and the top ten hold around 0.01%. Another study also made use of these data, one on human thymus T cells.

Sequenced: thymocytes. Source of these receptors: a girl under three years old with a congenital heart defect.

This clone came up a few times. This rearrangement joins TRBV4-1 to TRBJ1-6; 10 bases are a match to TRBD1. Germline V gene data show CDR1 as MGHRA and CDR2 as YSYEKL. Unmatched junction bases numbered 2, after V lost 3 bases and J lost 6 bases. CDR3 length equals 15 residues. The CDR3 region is CASSQRTGGNSPLHF. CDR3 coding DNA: TGCGCCAGCAGCCAGAGGACAGGGGGTAATTCACCCCTCCACTTT.

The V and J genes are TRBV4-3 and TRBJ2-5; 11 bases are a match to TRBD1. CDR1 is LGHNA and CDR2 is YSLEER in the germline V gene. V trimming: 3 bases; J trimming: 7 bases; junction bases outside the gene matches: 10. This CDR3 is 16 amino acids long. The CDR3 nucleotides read TGCGCCAGCAGCCAGGAACGGGGACAGGGGGTTTGGACCCAGTACTTC. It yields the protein CASSQERGQGVWTQYF.

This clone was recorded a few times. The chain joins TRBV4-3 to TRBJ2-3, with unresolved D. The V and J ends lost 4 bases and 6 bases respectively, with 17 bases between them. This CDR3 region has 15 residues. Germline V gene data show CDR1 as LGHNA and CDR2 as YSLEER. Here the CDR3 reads CASSPAARLEDTQYF. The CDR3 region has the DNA TGCGCCAGCAGCCCAGCCGCCAGGCTCGAGGATACGCAGTATTTT.

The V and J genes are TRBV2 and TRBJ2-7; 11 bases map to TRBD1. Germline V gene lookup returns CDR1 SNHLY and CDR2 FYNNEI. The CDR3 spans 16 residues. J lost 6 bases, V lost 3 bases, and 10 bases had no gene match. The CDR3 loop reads CASSDVRTGGFCEQYF. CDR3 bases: TGTGCCAGCAGTGACGTTAGGACAGGGGGCTTCTGCGAGCAGTACTTC.

CDR3 sequence (DNA): TGTGCCAGTAGTACCCGGGGACAGACATCTGGAAACACCATATATTTT. Its translation: CASSTRGQTSGNTIYF. This sequence joins TRBV19 and TRBJ1-3; 7 bases line up with TRBD1. Looked up from germline, CDR1 is LNHDA and CDR2 is SQIVND (reference sequence). With V trimmed by 4 bases and J by 1 base, 7 bases remained unmatched. This CDR3 has 16 amino acids.

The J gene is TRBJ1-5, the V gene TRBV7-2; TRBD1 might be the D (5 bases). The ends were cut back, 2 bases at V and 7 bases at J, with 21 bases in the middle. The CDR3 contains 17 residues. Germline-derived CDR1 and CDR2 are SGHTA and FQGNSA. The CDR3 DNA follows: TGTGCCAGCAGCTTAATGGGCAGGGCCGTCCACCAGCAGCCCCAGCATTTT. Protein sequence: CASSLMGRAVHQQPQHF.

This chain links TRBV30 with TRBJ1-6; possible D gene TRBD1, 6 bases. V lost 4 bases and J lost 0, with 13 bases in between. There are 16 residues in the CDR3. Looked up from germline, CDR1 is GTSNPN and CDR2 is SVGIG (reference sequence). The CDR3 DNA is TGTGCCTGGAATGACAGGAAGAGCTCCTATAATTCACCCCTCCACTTT. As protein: CAWNDRKSSYNSPLHF.

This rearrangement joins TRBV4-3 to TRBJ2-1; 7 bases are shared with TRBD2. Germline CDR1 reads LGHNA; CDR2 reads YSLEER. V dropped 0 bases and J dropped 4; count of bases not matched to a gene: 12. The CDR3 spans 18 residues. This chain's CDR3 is CASSQDPPKSGVYNEQFF. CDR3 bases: TGCGCCAGCAGCCAAGATCCCCCTAAGAGCGGGGTTTACAATGAGCAGTTCTTC.

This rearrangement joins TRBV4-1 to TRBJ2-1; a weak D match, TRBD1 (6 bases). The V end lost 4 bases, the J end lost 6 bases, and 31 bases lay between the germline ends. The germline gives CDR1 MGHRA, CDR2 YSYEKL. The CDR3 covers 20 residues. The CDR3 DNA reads TGCGCCAGCAGCCCCCACGAACCATCCCCGGACAGCGGTTCGTTCAATGAGCAGTTCTTC. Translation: CASSPHEPSPDSGSFNEQFF.

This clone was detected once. CDR3 in DNA: TGCAGCGTTGAAGACTCGACTAGCGGGGGGGCCATGGAAAGCACAGATACGCAGTATTTT. Its translation is CSVEDSTSGGAMESTDTQYF. V usage is TRBV29-1 and J usage is TRBJ2-3, with 14 bases that match TRBD2. V lost 0 bases and J lost 0; bases outside the gene matches: 11. CDR3 length: 20 amino acids. Per the germline V gene, CDR1 is SQVTM and CDR2 is ANQGSEA.

This chain's CDR3 is CASSLLGRFYGYTF. The CDR3 DNA reads as TGTGCCAGCAGCTTACTGGGCAGATTCTATGGCTACACCTTC. The chain recombines TRBV11-3 with TRBJ1-2; D ambiguous. The CDR3 is 14 amino acids. Per germline, CDR1 SGHNT and CDR2 YENEEA. V lost 2 bases and J 4 bases, leaving 11 bases between the germline ends.

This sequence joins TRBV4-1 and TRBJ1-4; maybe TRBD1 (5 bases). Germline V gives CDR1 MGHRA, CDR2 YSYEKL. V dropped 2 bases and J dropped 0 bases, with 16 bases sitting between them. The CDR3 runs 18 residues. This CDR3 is CASSQRRRGISTNEKLFF. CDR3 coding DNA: TGCGCCAGCAGCCAACGACGGAGGGGTATATCAACTAATGAAAAACTGTTTTTT.

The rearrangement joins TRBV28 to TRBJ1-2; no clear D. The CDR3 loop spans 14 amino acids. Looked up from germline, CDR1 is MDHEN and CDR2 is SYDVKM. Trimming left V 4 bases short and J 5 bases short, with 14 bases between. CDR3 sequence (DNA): TGTGCCAGCAGTTGGGCAAACCGGGATTATGGCTACACCTTC. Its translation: CASSWANRDYGYTF.

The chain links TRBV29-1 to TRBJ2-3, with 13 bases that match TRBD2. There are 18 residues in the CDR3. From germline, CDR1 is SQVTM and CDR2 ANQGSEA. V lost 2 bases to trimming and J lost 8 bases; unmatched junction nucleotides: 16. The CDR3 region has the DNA TGCAGCGTTGAATGGGTCACTAGCGGGGGGGCCGGGATGTTTACGCAGTATTTT. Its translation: CSVEWVTSGGAGMFTQYF.

CDR3 bases: TGTGCCAGCAGCGACCAGGGCCCCGGGAACACTGAAGCTTTCTTT. Protein product: CASSDQGPGNTEAFF. The gene calls are TRBV9 and TRBJ1-1; possible D gene TRBD1, 5 bases. Trimming pared 3 bases from V and 1 base from J, leaving 13 bases between. The CDR3 is 15 residues long. Germline CDR1 SGDLS, CDR2 YYNGEE.

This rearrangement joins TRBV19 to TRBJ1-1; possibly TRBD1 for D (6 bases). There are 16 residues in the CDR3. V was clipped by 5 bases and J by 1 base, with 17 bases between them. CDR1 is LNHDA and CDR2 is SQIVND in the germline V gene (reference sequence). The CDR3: CASSSSFTGRNTEAFF. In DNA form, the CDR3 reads TGTGCCAGTAGTTCATCCTTCACAGGGAGGAACACTGAAGCTTTCTTT.

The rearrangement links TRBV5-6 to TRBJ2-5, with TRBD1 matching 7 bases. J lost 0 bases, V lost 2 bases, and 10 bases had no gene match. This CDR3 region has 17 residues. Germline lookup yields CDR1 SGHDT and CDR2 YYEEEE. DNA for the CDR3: TGTGCCAGCAGCTTCCTTCTCAGGGGGAGATACCAAGAGACCCAGTACTTC. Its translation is CASSFLLRGRYQETQYF. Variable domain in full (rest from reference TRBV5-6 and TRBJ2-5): DAGVTQSPTHLIKTRGQQVTLRCSPKSGHDTVSWYQQALGQGPQFIFQYYEEEERQRGNFPDRFSGHQFPNYSSELNVNALLLGDSALYLCASSFLLRGRYQETQYFGPGTRLLVL.

CDR3 DNA: TGTGCCAGCAGTGAGAGAGAGACAGGTTATTTTCAACCCACCTACGAGCAGTACTTC. Its protein product is CASSERETGYFQPTYEQYF. The V call is TRBV6-1, the J call TRBJ2-7; a weak D match, TRBD1 (6 bases). CDR1 and CDR2 from the germline V gene are MNHNS and SASEGT. The CDR3 loop spans 19 amino acids. V gave up 3 bases and J gave up 2 bases, with 26 bases separating them.

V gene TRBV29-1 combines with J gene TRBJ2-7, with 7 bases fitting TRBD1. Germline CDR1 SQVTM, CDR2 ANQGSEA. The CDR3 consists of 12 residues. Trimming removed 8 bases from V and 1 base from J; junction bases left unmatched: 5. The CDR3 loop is CSIRDSSYEQYF. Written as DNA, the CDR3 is TGCAGCATCCGGGACAGTTCCTACGAGCAGTACTTC.

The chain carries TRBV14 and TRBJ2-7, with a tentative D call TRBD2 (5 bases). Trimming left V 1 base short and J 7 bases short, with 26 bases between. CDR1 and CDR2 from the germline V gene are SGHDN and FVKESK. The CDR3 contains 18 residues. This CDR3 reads CASSQGNPARGLSEEQYF. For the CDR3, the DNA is TGTGCCAGCAGCCAAGGGAATCCAGCTCGGGGATTATCGGAAGAGCAGTACTTC.

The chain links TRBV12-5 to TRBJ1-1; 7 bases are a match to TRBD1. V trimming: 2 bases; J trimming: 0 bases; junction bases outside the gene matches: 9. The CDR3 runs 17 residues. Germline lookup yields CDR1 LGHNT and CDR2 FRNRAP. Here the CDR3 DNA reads TGTGCTAGTGGTTTGCTCGAACAGGGGACCCTGAACACTGAAGCTTTCTTT. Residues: CASGLLEQGTLNTEAFF.

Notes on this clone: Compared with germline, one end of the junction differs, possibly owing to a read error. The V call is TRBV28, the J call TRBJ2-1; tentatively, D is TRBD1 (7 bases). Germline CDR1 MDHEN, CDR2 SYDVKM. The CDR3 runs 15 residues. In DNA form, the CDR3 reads TGTGCCAGCAGATTATTCAGGGGGGCCTACAATGAGCAGTTCTTC. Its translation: CASRLFRGAYNEQFF. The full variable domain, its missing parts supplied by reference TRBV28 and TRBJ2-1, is DVKVTQSSRYLVKRTGEKVFLECVQDMDHENMFWYRQDPGLGLRLIYFSYDVKMKEKGDIPEGYSVSREKKERFSLILESASTNQTSMYLCASRLFRGAYNEQFFGPGTRLTVL.